The clone carrying this T cell receptor (beta chain) was detected only a few times. As yet, its antigen is unknown. This CDR3 is built from 16 residues. 5'-RACE, quantitative and with molecular barcodes, yielded the TCR beta libraries. TCRdb recomputed calls from the 5' RACE reads with MiXCR, one row per CDR3 protein. The sample has approximately 440,000 distinct CDR3 sequences, under 20% seen once; the top ten hold approximately 1%. These data belong to a study of CD8 T cells in ankylosing spondylitis. General study findings and limits: Ankylosing spondylitis blood appeared to carry a characteristic TCR beta motif of several highly homologous variants. Disease-linked clones bore a CD8+ phenotype, appearing relatively rarely in peripheral blood. Reactive arthritis synovial fluid and blood were previously reported to contain some motif variants.

What was sequenced was blood, either unsorted or a sorted T cell fraction (not recorded which). The chain uses TRBV1 and TRBJ2-1; whether TRBD2, the table's D call, matches the DNA was not checked. TRBV1 is listed as a pseudogene. The TCR comes from a male donor with ankylosing spondylitis. CDR3: CTSSPDLAGAYNEQFF. The CDR3 DNA follows: TGCACCAGCAGCCCCGACCTAGCGGGAGCCTACAATGAGCAGTTCTTC.